This TCR beta chain was captured by sequencing in a study of siplizumab effects on memory and regulatory T cells. General study results and limits: Mappable alloreactive CD4+ clones were on average about 70% Treg-derived with siplizumab, approximately 30% in controls. No assignable naive or memory phenotype existed for roughly 75-97% of proliferating CD4+ or CD8+ clones.

On this clone itself: Antigen unknown.

Profiled with immunoSEQ multiplex PCR; TCRdb holds only in-frame clones, not every one. The sample includes some 62,000 clones, roughly 80% seen only once; the top ten take 3.5% to 4.5%. CDR3 size: 13 residues. Trimming cost V 7 bases and J 4 bases, with 13 bases left between them. The germline CDR1 and CDR2 sequences are MNHEY and SMNVEV (reference sequence). Sequencing was carried out using memory CD4+ T cells sorted from blood. This receptor was obtained from a human donor in good health. The chain links TRBV27 to TRBJ1-1; no definite D call. The CDR3 protein is CASNTRPSTEAFF. The CDR3, as DNA: TGTGCCAGCAATACACGACCCTCCACTGAAGCTTTCTTT.